These 15 T cell receptor beta chains came from one sample sequenced in a study of beta chain features in type 1 diabetes. Expressed TCRB transcripts were sequenced, since all the RNA that had been isolated was reverse transcribed. Profiling relied on immunoSEQ multiplex PCR, and the TCRdb table lists in-frame clones only, not all of them. In the table there are fewer than 650,000 clones, roughly a sixth of which are singletons. Sequenced material: naive CD4+ T cells from blood. Receptors were obtained from a man younger than 35 in good health.

A few counts support this clone. This chain links TRBV29-1 with TRBJ2-5, with 7 bases aligning to TRBD2. Germline V gene lookup returns CDR1 SQVTM and CDR2 ANQGSEA. The CDR3 length is 12 residues. Germline trimming cut 5 bases from V and 4 bases from J; bases unmatched to any gene: 4. The CDR3 reads CSVRLARETQYF. CDR3 DNA sequence: TGCAGCGTTCGACTAGCTAGAGAGACCCAGTACTTC. Looking up the rest from reference TRBV29-1 and TRBJ2-5 gives the full variable domain: SAVISQKPSRDICQRGTSLTIQCQVDSQVTMMFWYRQQPGQSLTLIATANQGSEATYESGFVIDKFPISRPNLTFSTLTVSNMSPEDSSIYLCSVRLARETQYFGPGTRLLVL.

In this sample, this clone turned up a few times. V usage is TRBV9 and J usage is TRBJ1-2; D may be TRBD1 (6 bases). Trimming pared 0 bases from V and 4 bases from J, leaving 10 bases between. The CDR3 runs 14 residues. Germline V lookup: CDR1 SGDLS, CDR2 YYNGEE. CDR3 protein: CASSVGTGFYGYTF. CDR3 sequence (DNA): TGTGCCAGCAGCGTAGGAACAGGGTTCTATGGCTACACCTTC.

The chain has TRBV25-1 and TRBJ1-6, with D unclear. Germline assignment: CDR1 MGHDK and CDR2 SYGVNS. Trimming removed 2 bases at V and 5 bases at J, with 4 bases between. This CDR3 is built from 13 residues. The DNA of the CDR3 is TGTGCCAGCAGTGAACAGGATAATTCACCCCTCCACTTT. Its protein product is CASSEQDNSPLHF.

The table lists this clone with a few counts. V is TRBV4-2 and J is TRBJ2-1, with 9 bases aligning to TRBD2. V lost 1 base and J lost 3; bases outside the gene matches: 10. In germline, CDR1 is LGHNA, CDR2 YNFKEQ. The CDR3 extends over 18 amino acids. The CDR3 sequence is CASSQGGASGARYNEQFF. CDR3 in DNA: TGTGCCAGCAGCCAAGGTGGGGCTAGCGGGGCCCGCTACAATGAGCAGTTCTTC.

The sample holds a few counts of this clone. The V and J genes are TRBV27 and TRBJ2-1; a possible D gene is TRBD1 (6 bases). Germline CDR1 reads MNHEY; CDR2 reads SMNVEV (reference sequence). The CDR3 totals 15 residues. Trimming pared 5 bases from V and 4 bases from J, leaving 15 bases between. Here the CDR3 reads CASSPDGQLYNEQFF. The CDR3 DNA follows: TGTGCCAGCAGTCCAGACGGACAGTTGTACAATGAGCAGTTCTTC.

This clone appeared a few times. The chain employs TRBV10-3 and TRBJ1-2; a possible D gene is TRBD1 (5 bases). Germline-derived CDR1 and CDR2 are ENHRY and SYGVKD. The V end was cut by 6 bases, the J end by 6 bases, with 17 bases between. The length of the CDR3 is 14 residues. The CDR3 protein is CAIRRGDQGNGYTF. CDR3 DNA sequence: TGTGCCATCAGGCGGGGAGATCAGGGTAATGGCTACACCTTC.

The sample holds a few counts of this clone. The V gene is TRBV6-1, the J gene TRBJ1-2; D possibly corresponds to TRBD1 (5 bases). Germline assignment: CDR1 MNHNS and CDR2 SASEGT. The V end lost 2 bases, the J end lost 3 bases, and 10 bases lay between the germline ends. There are 14 residues in the CDR3. The DNA of the CDR3 is TGTGCCAGCAGTGAACAGGGCAAACACTATGGCTACACCTTC. Translation gives CASSEQGKHYGYTF.

This clone was counted only a few times. V is TRBV4-3 and J is TRBJ2-7; possible D gene TRBD1, 8 bases. CDR3 length: 16 residues. CDR1 and CDR2 (germline): LGHNA, YSLEER. V dropped 1 base and J dropped 4 bases, with 17 bases sitting between them. The CDR3 loop is CASSQVAGQGGYEQYF. The CDR3 nucleotides are TGCGCCAGCAGCCAAGTAGCTGGACAGGGAGGGTACGAGCAGTACTTC.

This clone has just a few counts. The chain couples TRBV28 to TRBJ2-7; TRBD1 aligns across 9 bases. V dropped 4 bases and J dropped 3; count of bases not matched to a gene: 4. Germline V gene sequence: CDR1 MDHEN, CDR2 SYDVKM. The CDR3 loop spans 14 amino acids. DNA for the CDR3: TGTGCCAGCAGTTGGGACAGGGCCCGCTACGAGCAGTACTTC. Its protein product is CASSWDRARYEQYF.

This chain connects TRBV27 to TRBJ2-1, with TRBD2 identical over 8 bases. The CDR3 extends over 16 amino acids. The ends lost 3 bases at V and 5 bases at J; junction bases unmatched: 9. Germline V CDR1 and CDR2: MNHEY, SMNVEV (reference sequence). The CDR3 DNA follows: TGTGCCAGCAGTTTTGGTCCGGGACTAGGACACAATGAGCAGTTCTTC. Its translation is CASSFGPGLGHNEQFF.

The chain combines TRBV7-9 with TRBJ2-7; D unclear. Per the germline V gene, CDR1 is SEHNR and CDR2 is FQNEAQ (reference sequence). The CDR3 sequence is 14 residues long. Trimming stripped 5 bases from V and 3 bases from J, with 14 bases between. The CDR3 nucleotides read TGTGCCAGCAGCCCCTCATGGGTAGTCTACGAGCAGTACTTC. Amino acid sequence: CASSPSWVVYEQYF. Based on the CDR3 plus reference TRBV7-9 and TRBJ2-7, the full variable domain is DTGVSQNPRHKITKRGQNVTFRCDPISEHNRLYWYRQTLGQGPEFLTYFQNEAQLEKSRLLSDRFSAERPKGSFSTLEIQRTEQGDSAMYLCASSPSWVVYEQYFGPGTRLTVT.

The chain is built from TRBV4-2 and TRBJ1-2; a possible D gene is TRBD1 (5 bases). CDR1 and CDR2 (germline): LGHNA, YNFKEQ. The CDR3 sequence is 16 residues long. With 4 bases removed from V and 4 bases from J, the gap between germline ends came to 19 bases. The CDR3 is CASSPPGRQWGYGYTF. In DNA form, the CDR3 reads TGTGCCAGCAGCCCCCCCGGGAGACAGTGGGGCTATGGCTACACCTTC.

The CDR3 sequence is CAWSPLGLAGGHNTGELFF. CDR3 coding DNA: TGTGCCTGGAGTCCCCTCGGACTAGCGGGGGGGCACAACACCGGGGAGCTGTTTTTT. The chain links TRBV30 to TRBJ2-2, with 15 bases lining up with TRBD2. The V gene's germline CDR1 is GTSNPN and CDR2 SVGIG (reference sequence). Losses at the gene ends were 2 bases for V and 2 bases for J; bases not matched to a gene: 9. The CDR3 covers 19 residues.

This clone was detected a few times. This chain uses TRBV23-1 with TRBJ2-7, with 8 bases identical to TRBD1. Being an ORF, TRBV23-1 has a function that is uncertain. J gave up 4 bases and V 6 bases, and 11 bases lay outside the gene matches. This CDR3 is built from 15 residues. The chain's CDR3 is CASRRLPGQEYEQYF. The CDR3 region has the DNA TGCGCCAGCAGGCGCCTCCCGGGACAGGAGTACGAGCAGTACTTC.

V and J are TRBV6-5 and TRBJ2-7, with D perhaps matching TRBD2 (5 bases). Germline values: CDR1 MNHEY, CDR2 SVGAGI. The ends were cut back, 0 bases at V and 4 bases at J, with 13 bases in the middle. The length of the CDR3 is 15 residues. CDR3 in DNA: TGTGCCAGCAGTTACTCCAGGCGGGCAGCTTACGAGCAGTACTTC. Its protein is CASSYSRRAAYEQYF.